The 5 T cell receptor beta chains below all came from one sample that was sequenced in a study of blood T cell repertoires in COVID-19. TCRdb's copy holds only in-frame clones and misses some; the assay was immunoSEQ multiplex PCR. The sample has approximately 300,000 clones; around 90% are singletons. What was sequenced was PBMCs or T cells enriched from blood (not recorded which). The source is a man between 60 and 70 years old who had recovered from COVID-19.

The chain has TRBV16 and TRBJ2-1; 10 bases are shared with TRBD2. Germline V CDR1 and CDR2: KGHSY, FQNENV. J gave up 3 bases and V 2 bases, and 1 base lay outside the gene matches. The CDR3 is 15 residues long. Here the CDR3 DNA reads TGTGCCAGCAGCCAAACTAGCGGGGTCTACAATGAGCAGTTCTTC. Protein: CASSQTSGVYNEQFF.

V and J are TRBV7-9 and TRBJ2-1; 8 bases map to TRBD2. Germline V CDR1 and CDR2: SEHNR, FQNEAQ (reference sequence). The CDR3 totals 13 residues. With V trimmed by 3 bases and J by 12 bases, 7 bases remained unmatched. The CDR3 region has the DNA TGTGCCAGCAGCTTGTCGAGCGGGAGTTCGCAGTTCTTC. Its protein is CASSLSSGSSQFF.

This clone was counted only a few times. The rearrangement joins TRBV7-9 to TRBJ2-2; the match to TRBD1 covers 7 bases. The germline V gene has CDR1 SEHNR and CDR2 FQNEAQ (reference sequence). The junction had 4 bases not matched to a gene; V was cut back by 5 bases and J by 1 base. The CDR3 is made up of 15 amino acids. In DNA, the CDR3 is TGTGCCAGCAGCACCGGGACAGTGAACACCGGGGAGCTGTTTTTT. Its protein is CASSTGTVNTGELFF.

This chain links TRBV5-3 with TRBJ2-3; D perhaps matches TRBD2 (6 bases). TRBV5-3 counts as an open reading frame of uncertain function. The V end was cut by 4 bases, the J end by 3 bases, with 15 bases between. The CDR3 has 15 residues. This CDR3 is CARSPLGLRTDTQYF. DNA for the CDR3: TGTGCCAGAAGCCCTCTGGGACTTAGGACAGATACGCAGTATTTT.

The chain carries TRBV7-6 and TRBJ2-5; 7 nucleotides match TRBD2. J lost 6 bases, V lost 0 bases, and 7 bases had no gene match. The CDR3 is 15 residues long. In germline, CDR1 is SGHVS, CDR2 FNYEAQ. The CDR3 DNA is TGTGCCAGCAGCTTAGCGGGAGGGCCGGGTAAGACCCAGTACTTC. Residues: CASSLAGGPGKTQYF.